This TCR beta chain appears in the sequencing data of a study of cytomegalovirus exposure and HLA in healthy donors (dated by TCRdb to 2016 to 2017). Turning to the overall study: According to an earlier analysis of a few hundred of the donors, about 179 million T cells yielded some 110 million unique TCR beta sequences and less than 300 Gb of sequence data. Typing coverage differed by locus: A, B, C, DRB1 and DQB1 were typed in roughly 620-630 donors, DQA1 in about 510, DPA1 in around 600, and DPB1 in roughly 470. Along with the approximately 650-subject first cohort, a separate validation cohort of over a hundred different subjects was used. All discovery cohort repertoires had been generated on a single sequencing platform. A later analysis re-analyzed previously published TCR beta repertoires from hundreds of donors and added high-resolution HLA genotyping to study TCR occurrence patterns. The later analysis used no new phenotypic data to find candidate immune exposures, relying instead on TCR beta sequences and their occurrence across donors. Donor age, sex, ethnicity and CMV serostatus were compiled together with the repertoire data. Among several hundred genotyped donors of the cohort, an average of around 240,000 unique TCR beta nucleotide sequences was sequenced per donor, of which about 19% were non-productive. Roughly 300 gigabases of sequencing data and roughly 80 million unique TCR sequences made up an early release that covered several hundred HLA-typed donors. The T cell repertoires of under 700 subjects were profiled by immunosequencing and related to cytomegalovirus serostatus. The study combined high-throughput TCR immunosequencing, statistical association of individual TCRs with disease status, and machine learning to predict cytomegalovirus infection status. HLA typing covered class I and class II loci at four-digit resolution. Because of strong linkage in the cohort, 5 or 6 DR-DQ haplotypes were treated as single units for association and clustering. An earlier analysis of 587 of the donors used high-throughput TCR beta sequencing to judge whether each TCR beta V gene segment behaved as functional or pseudogenic. Of the 398 genotyped donors, about 80% fell in the genetic ancestry cluster associated with self-reported Caucasian donors. A later genetic analysis used genome-wide SNP genotypes for about three fifths of the 666 donors, treating that subset as a discovery cohort. The study aimed to test whether cataloging public T cell receptors could reveal signatures of past pathogen exposure.

As to this clone: It lacks a known antigen. No much larger clone exists at a distance of one base, and base qualities are not known.

Library preparation was by the immunoSEQ multiplex PCR assay. A mixture of 60 forward primers for TCR Vbeta segments and 13 reverse primers for TCR Jbeta segments was used in the multiplex PCR. Amplification of the CDR3 region of rearranged TCR beta genes was performed with a multiplex PCR assay on genomic DNA. Amplified TCR beta libraries were sequenced as 87-base-pair reads on the Illumina HiSeq System. Under the source paper's analysis protocol: Across the 670 or so repertoires, a later analysis counted 60 million to 90 million unique TCR beta chains, roughly 11 million of which were shared by at least two donors. Raw reads were error-corrected and collapsed into unique sequences by a nearest-neighbor algorithm in which closely related sequences were merged to remove PCR and sequencing errors. CDR3 sequences were aligned to IMGT reference sequences to assign V, D and J gene segments. Each retained sequence needed at least a six-nucleotide match to both a V gene segment and a J gene segment. A rearrangement was called productive if the CDR3 had no stop codons and remained in frame with V and J, and every other rearrangement was called non-productive. Following IMGT convention, CDR3 was defined as the stretch from the second conserved V-encoded cysteine up to the conserved J-encoded phenylalanine. The earlier analysis of 500 to 600 of the donors excluded sequences that lacked an unambiguous match to a single V gene segment. In an earlier analysis of about 590 of the donors, a V segment was called functional when productive rearrangements were above 56.7%, and segregating when the standard deviation between donors exceeded 5%. A statistical classification framework was built for diagnosing cytomegalovirus status from the catalog of TCR beta chain sequences. In a later analysis, TCR nucleotide sequences were compared against IMGT/GENE-DB human TR gene sequences so that V and J genes could be assigned. Using the TCRdist pipeline, a later analysis assigned CDR3 sequences along with most-parsimonious VDJ recombination scenarios. In a later analysis, every TCR beta chain was defined by the combination of its CDR3 amino acid sequence and its V-gene family, and reads without a unique V-gene family were dropped. As a way to deal with suspected cross-contamination and a sequencing artifact, a later analysis dropped 592 nucleotide sequences that were highly shared and had low generation probability. A later analysis calculated a clonal expansion index for each public chain from normalized within-repertoire ranks of inferred template counts. In a later analysis, generation probabilities were computed using a VDJ recombination model fitted to out-of-frame rearrangements, and the results were checked against IGoR. In a later analysis, TCR-TCR, TCR-HLA and TCR-CMV co-occurrence was scored with hypergeometric tests, and a repertoire-size bias correction was applied to TCR pairs. False discovery rates were estimated in a later analysis by permuting HLA or CMV assignments 20 times. In a later analysis, co-occurring TCRs were grouped using DBSCAN, and TCRdist sequence similarity was added for clustering within HLA-allele-positive subsets. Co-occurrence clustering excluded repertoires with fewer than 30,000 or more than 120,000 public chains, plus five with anomalous nucleotide sharing. The clones in this table, taken by TCRdb from immuneACCESS, are in-frame only. Not every clone is retained; where verified, under half of the shortfall comes from an unresolved V gene, and the cause of the rest is unknown. V, J and clone size were drawn from that table, and D and trimming were deduced from the DNA. For this sample there are more than 90,000 clones; 78% appear just once. The top ten hold approximately 0.8% of the sample.

The CDR3 sequence holds 13 residues, the cysteine and phenylalanine included. The DNA shown is the 39-base CDR3, in frame from base 1. V and J are trimmed by 4 bases and 4 bases, and the gene matches miss 4 bases of the junction. Via the germline V gene, CDR1 is SQVTM and CDR2 ANQGSEA. General study outcomes and caveats: At a false discovery rate of 0.05, a later analysis linked approximately 18,000 TCR beta sequences to specific HLA alleles. Most CMV-associated TCR beta chains appeared to be HLA-restricted in a later analysis, and the HLA associations seemed to be driven largely by CMV exposure. The only immune exposure information available for the cohort was CMV serostatus. Because HLA typing was missing for some donors at each locus, association tests included only the typed subset. The authors suggested that the approach could potentially be extended to other disease states and immunological phenotypes. Linkage disequilibrium might explain the correlated functional status among segregating V segments, but an unknown experimental factor could not be excluded. The study listed 164 TCR beta chains as associated with cytomegalovirus. The classifier was reported to diagnose cytomegalovirus status with high specificity and sensitivity in both the original cohort and the validation cohort. A later analysis reported that several top co-occurrence clusters appeared linked to parvovirus B19, influenza, CMV and Epstein-Barr virus. In a later analysis, the rate of TCR association differed among HLA loci, with DRB1 alleles having the most associated TCRs and HLA-C alleles having the fewest. A further reported finding was that TCR beta sequences accurately predicted the HLA-A and HLA-B alleles for most subjects in the first cohort. Compared with equally common non-associated chains, HLA-associated TCR beta chains in a later analysis were more clonally expanded and had lower generation probabilities. V-gene and J-gene trimming of TCR beta chains was associated with a missense DCLRE1C variant in a later genetic analysis, and the association was replicated in an independent cohort. The cohort was sequenced for TCR beta chains only, and without alpha or paired-chain data the features that could be detected were limited. The presence/absence analyses assumed that sequencing depth was roughly uniform across donors, and that assumption may not be true. A group of highly shared sequence variants was considered likely to be a technical artifact of the sequencing pipeline. Because counts were too low, 15 to 20 rarely observed V segments, including chromosome 9 orphons, were excluded from the earlier analysis of a few hundred of the donors. Most TCR sequences were seen in very few donors, while some public TCRs were found in many individuals. An earlier analysis of approximately 500 of the donors showed that most TCR beta V segments appeared in productive rearrangements either about 87% or about 30% of the time, which broadly matched IMGT annotations. In vitro tests confirmed that a few of the cytomegalovirus-associated TCR beta chains recognize cytomegalovirus antigens. Because the 87-base-pair reads could not distinguish some IMGT-functional V segments, including TRBV6-2 and TRBV6-3, those segments were excluded. Assigning TCR associations to individual alleles was difficult when HLA alleles, especially DR and DQ, strongly co-occurred. Compared with the roughly 700-donor mean, donors in an Asian-associated ancestry cluster had fewer N-insertions in productive TCRs, according to a later genetic analysis.

In total, 600 or so healthy bone marrow donors made up the cohort. At the time of sampling, all cohort members were nominally healthy, though unrecorded immune exposures were likely present. The donor was CMV seronegative and belonged to the group of more than 300 seronegative cohort members. A peripheral blood sample was provided by each donor, and peripheral blood mononuclear cells were used for TCR beta sequencing. The Qiagen DNeasy Blood Extraction Kit was used to extract genomic DNA from the blood cell samples. The rearrangement combines TRBV29-1 with TRBJ2-3; TRBD2 lines up with 8 middle nucleotides. This sequence originates from a woman aged 55-69 years in good health and CMV-seronegative. Sequenced material: PBMCs. For the CDR3, the sequence is CSVGGLVSDTQYF. The DNA sequence is TGCAGCGTTGGGGGACTAGTCTCAGATACGCAGTATTTT.